This T cell receptor beta chain was captured by sequencing in a study of T cell responses to AZD1222 COVID-19 vaccine. Comment on this clone: What it binds is not known.

Using immunoSEQ multiplex PCR, the repertoire was profiled, and TCRdb retains in-frame clones only, with some absent. The data hold 90,000 or so clones, with approximately 86% observed a single time. Study observations and caveats: The donors showed a predominance of white British ancestry and of females, with possible underestimation of clonal diversity. Sampling that yielded the repertoires occurred only after the peak T cell response.

The germline V gene encodes CDR1 LNHDA and CDR2 SQIVND (reference sequence). The CDR3 runs 15 residues. Trimming removed 5 bases at V and 4 bases at J, with 14 bases between. Sequenced material: peripheral blood, taken on day 0 of AZD1222 vaccination. V and J are TRBV19 and TRBJ1-4, with D unclear. The receptor was derived from an adult in good health. For the CDR3, the DNA is TGTGCCAGTAGTCCCCCGGGGAGCTTTAATGAAAAACTGTTTTTT. This encodes CASSPPGSFNEKLFF.